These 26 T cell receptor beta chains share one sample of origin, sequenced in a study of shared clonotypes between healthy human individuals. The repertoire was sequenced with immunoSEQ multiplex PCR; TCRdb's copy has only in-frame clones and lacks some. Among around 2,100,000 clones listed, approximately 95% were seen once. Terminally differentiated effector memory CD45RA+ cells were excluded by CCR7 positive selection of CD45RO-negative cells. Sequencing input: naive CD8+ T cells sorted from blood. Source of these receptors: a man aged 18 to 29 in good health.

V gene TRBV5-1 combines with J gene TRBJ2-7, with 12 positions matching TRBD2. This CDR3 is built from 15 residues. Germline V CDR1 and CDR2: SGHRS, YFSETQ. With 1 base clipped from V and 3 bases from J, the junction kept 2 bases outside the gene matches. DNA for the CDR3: TGCGCCAGCAGCTTGACGACTAGCGGGAGCTACGAGCAGTACTTC. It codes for CASSLTTSGSYEQYF.

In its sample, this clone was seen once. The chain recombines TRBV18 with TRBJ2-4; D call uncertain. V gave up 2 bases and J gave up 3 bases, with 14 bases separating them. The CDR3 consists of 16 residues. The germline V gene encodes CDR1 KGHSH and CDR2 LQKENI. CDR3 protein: CASSPKDELIKNIQYF. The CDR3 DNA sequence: TGTGCCAGCTCACCAAAGGACGAATTGATCAAAAACATTCAGTACTTC.

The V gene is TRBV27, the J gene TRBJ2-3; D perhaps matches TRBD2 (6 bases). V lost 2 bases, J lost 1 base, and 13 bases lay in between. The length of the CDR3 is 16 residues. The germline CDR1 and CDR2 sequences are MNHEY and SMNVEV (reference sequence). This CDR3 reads CASSLIRASGTDTQYF. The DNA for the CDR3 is TGTGCCAGCAGTTTAATAAGGGCTAGCGGCACAGATACGCAGTATTTT.

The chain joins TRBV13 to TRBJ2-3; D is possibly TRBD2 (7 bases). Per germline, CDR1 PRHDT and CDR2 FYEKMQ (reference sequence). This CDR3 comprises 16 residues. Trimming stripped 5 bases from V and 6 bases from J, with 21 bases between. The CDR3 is CASSTGGRGGADTQYF. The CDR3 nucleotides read TGTGCCAGCAGCACTGGTGGCAGGGGAGGGGCGGATACGCAGTATTTT.

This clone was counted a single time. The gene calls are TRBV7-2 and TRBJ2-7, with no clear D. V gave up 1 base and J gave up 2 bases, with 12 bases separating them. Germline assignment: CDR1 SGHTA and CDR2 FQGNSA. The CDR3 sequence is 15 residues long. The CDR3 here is CASSLDPSPTYEQYF. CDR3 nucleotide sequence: TGTGCCAGCAGCTTAGACCCTAGTCCCACCTACGAGCAGTACTTC.

The CDR3: CASSVASPPNEQYF. CDR3 DNA: TGTGCCAGCAGCGTGGCCTCCCCCCCCAACGAGCAGTACTTC. J is TRBJ2-7 and V is TRBV6-5; D gene unclear. The CDR3 runs to 14 residues. The V end lost 6 bases, the J end lost 5 bases, and 17 bases lay between the germline ends. The germline V gene encodes CDR1 MNHEY and CDR2 SVGAGI.

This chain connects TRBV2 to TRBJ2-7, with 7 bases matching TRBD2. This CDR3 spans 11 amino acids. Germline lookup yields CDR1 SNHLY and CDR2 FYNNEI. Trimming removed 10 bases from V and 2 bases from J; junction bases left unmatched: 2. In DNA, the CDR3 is TGTGCCACCGGGACTACCTACGAGCAGTACTTC. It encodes CATGTTYEQYF.

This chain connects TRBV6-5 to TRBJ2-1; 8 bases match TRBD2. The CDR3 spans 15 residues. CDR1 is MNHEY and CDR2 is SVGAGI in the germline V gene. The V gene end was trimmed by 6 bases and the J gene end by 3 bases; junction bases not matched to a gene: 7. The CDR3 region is CASRASGFVYNEQFF. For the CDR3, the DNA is TGTGCCAGCAGGGCTAGCGGGTTTGTCTACAATGAGCAGTTCTTC.

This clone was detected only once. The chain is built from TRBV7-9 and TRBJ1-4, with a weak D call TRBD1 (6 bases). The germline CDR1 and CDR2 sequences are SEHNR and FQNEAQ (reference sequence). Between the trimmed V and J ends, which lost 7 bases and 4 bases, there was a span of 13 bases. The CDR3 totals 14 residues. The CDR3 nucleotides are TGTGCCAGCACCAGGCCGGGACATAATGAAAAACTGTTTTTT. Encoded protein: CASTRPGHNEKLFF.

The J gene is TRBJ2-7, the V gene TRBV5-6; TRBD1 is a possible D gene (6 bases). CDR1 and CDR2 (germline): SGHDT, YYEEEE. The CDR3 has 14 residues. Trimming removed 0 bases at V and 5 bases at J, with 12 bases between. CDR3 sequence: CASSLEQGGHEQYF. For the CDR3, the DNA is TGTGCCAGCAGCTTGGAACAGGGCGGACACGAGCAGTACTTC. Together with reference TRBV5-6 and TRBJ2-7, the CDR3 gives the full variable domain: DAGVTQSPTHLIKTRGQQVTLRCSPKSGHDTVSWYQQALGQGPQFIFQYYEEEERQRGNFPDRFSGHQFPNYSSELNVNALLLGDSALYLCASSLEQGGHEQYFGPGTRLTVT.

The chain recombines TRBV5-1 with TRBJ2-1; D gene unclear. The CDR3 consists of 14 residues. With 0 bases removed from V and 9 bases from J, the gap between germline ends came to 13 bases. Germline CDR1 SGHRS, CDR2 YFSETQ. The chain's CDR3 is CASSLAGPVTEQFF. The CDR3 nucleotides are TGCGCCAGCAGCTTGGCCGGGCCCGTCACTGAGCAGTTCTTC. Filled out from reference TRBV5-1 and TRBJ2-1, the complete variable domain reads KAGVTQTPRYLIKTRGQQVTLSCSPISGHRSVSWYQQTPGQGLQFLFEYFSETQRNKGNFPGRFSGRQFSNSRSEMNVSTLELGDSALYLCASSLAGPVTEQFFGPGTRLTVL.

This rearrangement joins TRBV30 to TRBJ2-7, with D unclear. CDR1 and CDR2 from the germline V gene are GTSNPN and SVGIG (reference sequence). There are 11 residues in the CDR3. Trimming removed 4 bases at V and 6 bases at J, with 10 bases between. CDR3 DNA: TGTGCCTGGAAACATGGGATCGAGCAGTACTTC. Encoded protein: CAWKHGIEQYF. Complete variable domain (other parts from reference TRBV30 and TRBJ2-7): SQTIHQWPATLVQPVGSPLSLECTVEGTSNPNLYWYRQAAGRGLQLLFYSVGIGQISSEVPQNLSASRPQDRQFILSSKKLLLSDSGFYLCAWKHGIEQYFGPGTRLTVT.

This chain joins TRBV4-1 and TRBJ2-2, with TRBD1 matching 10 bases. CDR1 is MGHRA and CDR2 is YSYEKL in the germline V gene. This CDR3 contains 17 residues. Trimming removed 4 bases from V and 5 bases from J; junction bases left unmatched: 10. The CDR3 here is CASSPIEGQGWTGELFF. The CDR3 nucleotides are TGCGCCAGCAGCCCTATAGAGGGACAGGGGTGGACCGGGGAGCTGTTTTTT.

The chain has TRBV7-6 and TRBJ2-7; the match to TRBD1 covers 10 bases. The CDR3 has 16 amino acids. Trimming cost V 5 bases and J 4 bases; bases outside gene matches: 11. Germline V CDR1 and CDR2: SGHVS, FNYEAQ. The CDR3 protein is CASSPSVKDRGYEQYF. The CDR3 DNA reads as TGTGCCAGCAGCCCGTCAGTTAAGGACAGGGGGTACGAGCAGTACTTC.

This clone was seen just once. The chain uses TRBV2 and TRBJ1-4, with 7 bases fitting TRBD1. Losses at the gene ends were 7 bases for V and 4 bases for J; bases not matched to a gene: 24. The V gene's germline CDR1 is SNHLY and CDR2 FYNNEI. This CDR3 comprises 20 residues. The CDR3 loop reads CASTPGQVARETSYNEKLFF. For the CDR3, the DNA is TGTGCCAGCACCCCCGGACAGGTCGCCCGCGAAACGTCCTATAATGAAAAACTGTTTTTT. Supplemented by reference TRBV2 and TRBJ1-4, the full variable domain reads EPEVTQTPSHQVTQMGQEVILRCVPISNHLYFYWYRQILGQKVEFLVSFYNNEISEKSEIFDDQFSVERPDGSNFTLKIRSTKLEDSAMYFCASTPGQVARETSYNEKLFFGSGTQLSVL.

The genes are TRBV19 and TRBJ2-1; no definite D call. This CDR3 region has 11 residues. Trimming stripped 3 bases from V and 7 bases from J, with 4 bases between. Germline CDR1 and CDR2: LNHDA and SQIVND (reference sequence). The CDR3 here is CASSIRNEQFF. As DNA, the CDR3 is TGTGCCAGTAGTATCAGAAATGAGCAGTTCTTC.

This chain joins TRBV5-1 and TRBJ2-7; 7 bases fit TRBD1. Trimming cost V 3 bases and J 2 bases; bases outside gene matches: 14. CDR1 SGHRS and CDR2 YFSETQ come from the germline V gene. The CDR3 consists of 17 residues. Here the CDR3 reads CASSWVDSGTVAYEQYF. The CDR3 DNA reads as TGCGCCAGCAGCTGGGTCGACTCCGGGACAGTTGCCTACGAGCAGTACTTC.

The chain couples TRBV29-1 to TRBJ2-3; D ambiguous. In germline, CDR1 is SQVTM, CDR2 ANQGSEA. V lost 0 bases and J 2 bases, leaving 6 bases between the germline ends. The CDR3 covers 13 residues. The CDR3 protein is CSVEEAFTDTQYF. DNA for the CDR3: TGCAGCGTTGAAGAGGCCTTCACAGATACGCAGTATTTT.

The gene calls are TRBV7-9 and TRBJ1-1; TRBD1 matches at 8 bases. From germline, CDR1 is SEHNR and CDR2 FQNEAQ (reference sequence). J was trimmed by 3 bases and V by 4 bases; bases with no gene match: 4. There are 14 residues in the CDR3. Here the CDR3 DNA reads TGTGCCAGCAGCTCGGCAGGGGGCTACACTGAAGCTTTCTTT. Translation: CASSSAGGYTEAFF.

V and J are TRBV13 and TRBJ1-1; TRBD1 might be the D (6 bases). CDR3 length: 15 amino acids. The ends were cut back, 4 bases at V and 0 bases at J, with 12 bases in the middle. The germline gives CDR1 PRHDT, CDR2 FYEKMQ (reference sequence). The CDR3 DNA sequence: TGTGCCAGCAGCTGGCGAACAGGGTTGAACACTGAAGCTTTCTTT. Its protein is CASSWRTGLNTEAFF.

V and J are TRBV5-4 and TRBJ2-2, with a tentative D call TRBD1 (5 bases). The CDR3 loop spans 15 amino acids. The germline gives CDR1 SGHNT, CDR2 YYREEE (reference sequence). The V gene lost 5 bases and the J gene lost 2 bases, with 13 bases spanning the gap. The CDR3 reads CASRLGQGNTGELFF. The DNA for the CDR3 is TGTGCCAGCAGACTCGGCCAGGGAAACACCGGGGAGCTGTTTTTT.

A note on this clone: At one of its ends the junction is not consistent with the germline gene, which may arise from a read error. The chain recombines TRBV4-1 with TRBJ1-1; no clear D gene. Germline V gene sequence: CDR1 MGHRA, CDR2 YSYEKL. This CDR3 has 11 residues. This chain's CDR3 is CASSQAPPPLF. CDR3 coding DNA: TGCGCCAGCAGCCAAGCACCACCCCCACTTTTT.

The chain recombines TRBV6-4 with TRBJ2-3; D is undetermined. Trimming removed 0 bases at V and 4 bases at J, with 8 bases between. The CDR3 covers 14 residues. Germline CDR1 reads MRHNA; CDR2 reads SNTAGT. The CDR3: CASSDSVSPDTQYF. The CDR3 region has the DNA TGTGCCAGCAGTGACTCCGTAAGCCCAGATACGCAGTATTTT.

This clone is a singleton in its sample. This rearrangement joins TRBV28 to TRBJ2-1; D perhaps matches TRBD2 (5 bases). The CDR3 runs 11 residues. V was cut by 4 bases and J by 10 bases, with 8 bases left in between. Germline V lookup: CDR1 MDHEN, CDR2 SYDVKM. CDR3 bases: TGTGCCAGCAGTTCTCGACTAGAGCAGTTCTTC. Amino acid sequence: CASSSRLEQFF. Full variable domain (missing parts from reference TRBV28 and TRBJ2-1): DVKVTQSSRYLVKRTGEKVFLECVQDMDHENMFWYRQDPGLGLRLIYFSYDVKMKEKGDIPEGYSVSREKKERFSLILESASTNQTSMYLCASSSRLEQFFGPGTRLTVL.

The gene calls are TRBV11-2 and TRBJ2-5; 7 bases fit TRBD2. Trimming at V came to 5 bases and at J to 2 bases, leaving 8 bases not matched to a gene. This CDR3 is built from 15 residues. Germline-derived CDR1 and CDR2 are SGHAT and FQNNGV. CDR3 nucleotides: TGTGCCAGCAGCGCCTCCCTAGCGGTACAAGAGACCCAGTACTTC. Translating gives CASSASLAVQETQYF.

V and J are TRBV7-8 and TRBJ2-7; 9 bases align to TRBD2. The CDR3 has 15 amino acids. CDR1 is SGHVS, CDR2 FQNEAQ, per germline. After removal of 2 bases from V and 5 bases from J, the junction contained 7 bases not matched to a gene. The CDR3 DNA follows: TGTGCCAGCAGCTTATTGGCGGGAGGGTTCGACGAGCAGTACTTC. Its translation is CASSLLAGGFDEQYF.